This TCR beta chain was obtained from a study of Ad26.COV2.S vaccination and SARS-CoV-2 variants. Of note for this clone: Its target is unknown.

The length of the CDR3 is 14 residues. CDR1 is MNHEY and CDR2 is SVGAGI in the germline V gene. V dropped 6 bases and J dropped 2; count of bases not matched to a gene: 5. Measured with immunoSEQ multiplex PCR; TCRdb has only the in-frame clones, and not every one. Of 150,000 to 200,000 clones in the sample, around nine tenths were seen once. Study-wide results and caveats: Vaccine recipients posted higher spike-specific TCR breadth than their placebo counterparts. The TCR breadth and depth analyses may have produced an underestimate of total T cell responses. Comparable non-spike TCR breadth was observed in vaccine and placebo recipients. Once vaccination had occurred, spike-specific CD8+ and CD4+ T cell responses reportedly showed substantial breadth.

The clonotype comes from a human donor who had recovered from COVID-19. The specimen comprised peripheral blood, sampled after recovery from COVID-19. This rearrangement joins TRBV6-5 to TRBJ2-5, with 8 bases aligning to TRBD2. The CDR3 DNA reads as TGTGCCAGCAGACTGACTAGCGTGCAAGAGACCCAGTACTTC. This encodes CASRLTSVQETQYF.